The clone carrying this TCR beta chain was recorded a few times. Regions amplified from RNA transcripts were the TCR beta CDR3 regions. First-round RT-PCR with HTBI primers amplified the TCR CDR3 region. TCRdb recomputed calls from the multiplex PCR reads with MiXCR, one row per CDR3 protein. This table holds hundreds of thousands of distinct CDR3 sequences, roughly 32% found once. Patients aged 18 to 65 had newly diagnosed hyperthyroidism that had lasted under 2 months. On the basis of clinical symptoms, serum thyroxine and TRAb, thyroid ultrasound and orbital computed tomography, diagnoses were made. The PBMCs were taken from about 9.7 ml of fresh peripheral blood. The sample comes from a study of T cells in Graves' hyperthyroidism and ophthalmopathy. Study details: Blood was drawn when the patient was first diagnosed and still untreated.

This TCR derives from a woman aged 40 to 50 with Graves' hyperthyroidism. Sequenced material: blood.

The CDR3 reads CASSQSRAAQETQYF. Written as DNA, the CDR3 is TGCGCCAGCAGCCAAAGTAGGGCAGCACAAGAGACCCAGTACTTC. V gene TRBV4-3 combines with J gene TRBJ2-5; D gene unclear. Germline V gene lookup returns CDR1 LGHNA and CDR2 YSLEER. The CDR3 consists of 15 residues. The germline V and J ends were trimmed by 2 bases and 2 bases, with 12 bases remaining between them.